This TCR beta chain was obtained from a study of T cell repertoires in aging, cancer and after chemotherapy (dated by TCRdb to the late 2010s). Notes on the research overall: Donors spanned six age groups from 30 or younger to 70 or older, with at least three individuals per group. In the hematological group, paired pre- and post-chemotherapy samples were obtained from chronic lymphocytic leukemia patients treated with fludarabine- or bendamustine-based regimens. The complete dataset included around 9 million TCR reads. To examine immunoaging and T cell reconstitution after chemotherapy, the study profiled TCR beta repertoires in peripheral blood from healthy donors and cancer patients. Alongside fewer than 100 healthy donors serving as a reference group, the cohort included some 210 cancer patients, of whom approximately 94 had hematological cancers and 124 had solid cancers.

Genomic DNA extracted from peripheral blood, rather than sorted cells or RNA, was used as the source for amplification of TCR beta rearrangements. V is reduced by 0 bases and J by 10 bases, leaving a spacing of 10 bases between them. CDR1 and CDR2 were assigned from the germline V gene (reference sequence) as GTSNPN and SVGIG. Inclusive of the bounding cysteine and phenylalanine, the CDR3 is 12 residues long. Of all the DNA, just the CDR3 is kept, 36 bases in frame from base 1. On this clonotype: It has no known antigen specificity. No per-base quality is available; no much larger clone lies one base away.

Rearranged TRB sequences spanning V, D and J segments were amplified by multiplex touch-down PCR using a mixed TRB-A/B primer pool. Illumina adapters and sample indices were attached to the amplicons through two consecutive PCR reactions run with Phusion HS II polymerase. After gel purification with the NucleoSpin Gel and PCR Clean-up kit, the amplicons were checked using Qubit and an Agilent 2100 Bioanalyzer. Sequencing of the libraries was done on an Illumina MiSeq with paired-end, single-indexed 600-cycle runs. On the authors' methods: TRB sequences were processed with MiXCR versions 2.12 and 3.0.5. Each unique CDR3 nucleotide sequence counted as one clone, and only productive sequences with at least two reads were retained. The repertoire metrics were Shannon diversity, evenness, clonality (defined as one minus evenness), and alpha-parameterized diversity profiles covering alpha 0 to 5. Generation probabilities of clones in paired pre- and post-chemotherapy samples were computed with the IGoR algorithm. TCRdb's own reprocessing of the public reads used fastp at Q25 and MiXCR and kept productive beta chains. All rows with the same CDR3 protein become a single entry with the most common DNA and genes. The V and J calls and clone size come from TCRdb's table, not from the authors' own analysis. The sample yields 2,500 or so distinct CDR3 sequences; 45% to 75% were counted once. More than 60% of the sample is in the top ten clones.

General conclusions and limits of the study: In healthy donors, the decline in TCR diversity with age was mainly due to loss of richness, whereas in cancer patients loss of evenness also played a role. In both cancer cohorts, median generation probability rose over the chemotherapy interval, which suggests that the repertoire was reconstituted through rebound thymic output. Hematological cancer patients had infiltration of lymphoid organs, and this infiltration may itself impair thymic emigration or peripheral T cell expansion. Untreated patients with hematological or solid cancers showed significantly lower blood TCR diversity and higher clonality than age-matched healthy donors. It was noted by the authors that conclusions about immunological memory after chemotherapy cannot be drawn from the repertoire data.

Recombination linked TRBV30 to TRBJ2-1; the D gene is perhaps TRBD2, on 5 matching bases. The source of this sequence is a human donor with a blood cancer. Input material: blood. The DNA sequence is as follows: TGTGCCTGGAGTGTACCAGCGGTAGAGCAGTTCTTC. Translated, this is CAWSVPAVEQFF.